The present TCR beta chain was sequenced within a study of T cells in localized non-small cell lung cancer (dated by TCRdb to about 2020). Notes on the research overall: Comparing tumors with uninvolved tumor-adjacent lungs, the study looked at the T cell repertoires of approximately 240 patients with early-stage NSCLC. The cohort comprised roughly 240 treatment-naïve NSCLC patients with resected, localized lung tumors. NSCLC patients had a mean age of approximately 66 years, and around 140 were male and about a hundred female. Findings and caveats that apply to the study as a whole: Of the top 100 tumor clones, a median of approximately 60 were detected in paired uninvolved adjacent lung; some 28 were also among that lung's top 100. Uninvolved tumor-adjacent lung showed the highest T cell clonality, higher than tumor, which suggests more focused antigenic responses in the uninvolved tumor-adjacent lung. Since the design was exploratory, TCR variables were selected using unadjusted p-values with no false-discovery rate correction. Higher blood T cell density associated with longer overall survival, while higher adjacent-lung clonality associated with shorter survival. Because multi-region tumor sequencing was not performed, intratumor heterogeneity could not be ruled out.

The junction carries 13 bases between V and J, which are trimmed by 2 bases and 3 bases respectively. According to the germline V gene, CDR1 reads SGHTA and CDR2 reads FQGNSA. The CDR3 contains 15 residues, cysteine and phenylalanine counted. Of all the DNA, just the CDR3 is kept, 45 bases in frame from base 1. At diagnosis, peripheral blood, uninvolved tumor-adjacent lung and tumor were collected and stored as a combination of fresh-frozen and FFPE material. For TCR repertoire profiling, blood samples were analyzed as peripheral blood mononuclear cells. Remarks on this clone: The antigen it binds to is not known. Base-call qualities are not available, and no considerably larger clone is one nucleotide away.

The immunoSEQ Assay was used to sequence TCR beta CDR3 regions from DNA. The paper's data handling went like this. To compute T cell density, TCR beta template counts were normalized to usable DNA, which was estimated by amplifying housekeeping genes. The preseqR package was used to estimate richness by extrapolating to 400,000 templates for PBMC samples and to 120,000 templates for tissue samples. Clonality was taken to be one minus Pielou's evenness. Tissue-enriched TCRs were identified by differential abundance testing using productive amino-acid clonotypes, minimum total count 5 and alpha 0.1. The Jaccard Index and the Morisita Overlap Index were used to measure repertoire overlap between compartments. TCR beta CDR3s were clustered by GLIPH together with public tetramer-defined viral CDR3s, and at least three viral sequences plus V-gene enrichment were required for viral motifs. TCRdb's version of the immuneACCESS table is confined to in-frame rearrangements and falls short of the full clone set. An unresolved V gene accounts for under half of the shortfall where checked; the remainder is of unknown origin. V, J and clone size were drawn from that table, and D and trimming were deduced from the DNA. Counted in this sample were around 12,000 clones; about 83% of them appeared once. The ten top clones hold around a fifth of the sample.

The clonotype was recovered from a male donor at least 60 years old with stage I lung adenocarcinoma. The chain is made from TRBV7-2 and TRBJ1-1; the D gene is unclear. This sample comprised peripheral blood, obtained before any cancer treatment. CDR3 sequence: CASSLTPQRYTEAFF. The DNA sequence is given as TGTGCCAGCAGCTTAACACCGCAAAGATACACTGAAGCTTTCTTT.